One sample yielded the 20 T cell receptor beta chains listed below, sequenced in a study of blood T cell repertoires in COVID-19. Sequencing was performed with immunoSEQ multiplex PCR; in TCRdb, only in-frame clones are kept and a portion is missing. Altogether 120,000 to 150,000 clones are present, about 87% being singletons, with the ten largest covering 25% to 30%. The sequenced sample was peripheral blood. The receptor source for this set is a human donor in a cohort sampled during active COVID-19.

This clone was found once. This rearrangement joins TRBV6-5 to TRBJ2-2; TRBD1 aligns across 10 bases. This CDR3 region has 15 residues. V was pared by 6 bases and J by 8 bases, with 9 bases of the junction left unmatched. Looked up from germline, CDR1 is MNHEY and CDR2 is SVGAGI. The CDR3 sequence is CASRGQGRRSGELFF. In DNA, the CDR3 is TGTGCCAGCAGGGGACAGGGGCGTCGGTCGGGGGAGCTGTTTTTT.

This clone was counted once. CDR3 sequence reads: CSRTGQETQYF. CDR3 coding DNA: TGCAGTAGGACAGGGCAAGAGACCCAGTACTTC. The rearrangement joins TRBV20-1 to TRBJ2-5, with 8 nucleotides matching TRBD1. Looked up from germline, CDR1 is DFQATT and CDR2 is SNEGSKA (reference sequence). The CDR3 has 11 amino acids. The V segment lost 8 bases and the J segment 2 bases; nucleotides outside the gene matches: 1.

The chain is built from TRBV3-1 (or the pseudogene TRBV3-2) and TRBJ1-2; 7 bases are shared with TRBD1. This CDR3 region has 16 residues. With V trimmed by 0 bases and J by 6 bases, 10 bases remained unmatched. Germline CDR1 is LGHDT and CDR2 is YNNKEL (reference sequence). This CDR3 reads CASSQDLVRGRDGYTF. The CDR3 DNA sequence: TGTGCCAGCAGCCAAGATCTGGTCAGGGGGAGAGATGGCTACACCTTC.

This clone was seen a single time. The V call is TRBV7-2, the J call TRBJ2-7; TRBD2 matches at 8 bases. Per the germline V gene, CDR1 is SGHTA and CDR2 is FQGNSA. This CDR3 region has 14 residues. J gave up 2 bases and V 5 bases, and 5 bases lay outside the gene matches. CDR3: CASSTGRGAYEQYF. The CDR3 DNA sequence: TGTGCCAGCAGCACCGGGCGGGGGGCCTACGAGCAGTACTTC.

The rearrangement joins TRBV7-2 to TRBJ1-6; D gene ambiguous. The germline V and J ends were trimmed by 3 bases and 6 bases, with 6 bases remaining between them. The CDR3 has 13 amino acids. CDR1 and CDR2 from the germline V gene are SGHTA and FQGNSA. The DNA for the CDR3 is TGTGCCAGCAGCTTTTCCAGTAATTCACCCCTCCACTTT. This sequence encodes CASSFSSNSPLHF.

This clone showed up just a few times. The genes are TRBV25-1 and TRBJ1-6, with D unclear. Per germline, CDR1 MGHDK and CDR2 SYGVNS. The CDR3 length is 11 residues. V shed 4 bases and J shed 10 bases, with 5 bases lying between them. The CDR3 DNA reads TGTGCCAGCAGTGGGAGCTCACCCCTCCACTTT. Translating gives CASSGSSPLHF.

This chain links TRBV5-1 with TRBJ2-3, with TRBD2 matching over 8 bases. The CDR3 sequence is 18 residues long. Germline CDR1 reads SGHRS; CDR2 reads YFSETQ. Trimming cost V 0 bases and J 4 bases; bases outside gene matches: 13. In DNA form, the CDR3 reads TGCGCCAGCAGCTTGGAGCGGTCCCCGGGACTAGTGGCAGATACGCAGTATTTT. Translating gives CASSLERSPGLVADTQYF. Full variable domain (rest looked up from reference TRBV5-1 and TRBJ2-3): KAGVTQTPRYLIKTRGQQVTLSCSPISGHRSVSWYQQTPGQGLQFLFEYFSETQRNKGNFPGRFSGRQFSNSRSEMNVSTLELGDSALYLCASSLERSPGLVADTQYFGPGTRLTVL.

This clone came up a few times. CDR3 in amino acids: CASSHGQSSNQPQHF. Written as DNA, the CDR3 is TGCGCCAGCAGCCATGGACAGAGCAGCAATCAGCCCCAGCATTTT. This chain joins TRBV4-1 and TRBJ1-5, with a weak D call TRBD1 (6 bases). The V end lost 3 bases, the J end lost 1 base, and 10 bases lay between the germline ends. CDR1 is MGHRA and CDR2 is YSYEKL in the germline V gene. The CDR3 is 15 residues long.

The rearrangement uses TRBV7-9 and TRBJ2-5, with D perhaps TRBD2 (6 bases). This CDR3 comprises 14 residues. Germline CDR1 SEHNR, CDR2 FQNEAQ (reference sequence). Trimming took off 1 base at V and 5 bases at J, with 11 bases between the two ends. CDR3 bases: TGTGCCAGCAGCTTAGGGGGGGTTTGGGAGACCCAGTACTTC. Amino acid sequence: CASSLGGVWETQYF.

V usage is TRBV7-2 and J usage is TRBJ1-5; D is undetermined. This CDR3 region has 13 residues. Trimming removed 3 bases from V and 8 bases from J, with 11 bases in between. Germline V gene lookup returns CDR1 SGHTA and CDR2 FQGNSA. Here the CDR3 DNA reads TGTGCCAGCAGCTTTCACCACGGGGAGCCCCAGCATTTT. This translates into CASSFHHGEPQHF.

The chain uses TRBV6-4 and TRBJ1-6, with D maybe TRBD1 (5 bases). This CDR3 is 13 amino acids long. V was pared by 6 bases and J by 10 bases, with 13 bases between. In germline, CDR1 is MRHNA, CDR2 SNTAGT. CDR3: CASREGVGSPLHF. DNA of the CDR3: TGTGCCAGCAGGGAAGGGGTAGGATCACCCCTCCACTTT.

The rearrangement links TRBV5-4 to TRBJ2-1; 9 bases agree with TRBD2. The germline V gene encodes CDR1 SGHNT and CDR2 YYREEE (reference sequence). Trimming cost V 1 base and J 7 bases; bases outside gene matches: 9. CDR3 size: 16 residues. CDR3 residues: CASSLSGRGGVNEQFF. The CDR3 coding sequence is TGTGCCAGCAGCTTGTCTGGGCGGGGGGGCGTGAATGAGCAGTTCTTC. Drawing the rest from reference TRBV5-4 and TRBJ2-1, the complete variable domain is ETGVTQSPTHLIKTRGQQVTLRCSSQSGHNTVSWYQQALGQGPQFIFQYYREEENGRGNFPPRFSGLQFPNYSSELNVNALELDDSALYLCASSLSGRGGVNEQFFGPGTRLTVL.

The CDR3 spells CASSSGQGNSPLHF. CDR3 bases: TGTGCCAGCAGCTCGGGACAGGGTAATTCACCCCTCCACTTT. The V gene is TRBV9, the J gene TRBJ1-6; 9 bases agree with TRBD1. Unmatched junction bases numbered 2, after V lost 4 bases and J lost 6 bases. The CDR3 runs 14 residues. The germline V gene has CDR1 SGDLS and CDR2 YYNGEE.

The rearrangement uses TRBV24-1 and TRBJ2-3; TRBD1 might be the D (6 bases). Trimming removed 9 bases from V and 5 bases from J, with 14 bases in between. This CDR3 has 13 amino acids. Germline V gene sequence: CDR1 KGHDR, CDR2 SFDVKD. CDR3 region: CATPTGWGDTQYF. CDR3 bases: TGTGCCACCCCGACAGGTTGGGGAGATACGCAGTATTTT.

The rearrangement links TRBV7-3 to TRBJ2-1; 7 bases align to TRBD2. There are 13 residues in the CDR3. V was clipped by 5 bases and J by 6 bases; unmatched bases: 4. Germline V gene data show CDR1 as SGHTA and CDR2 as FQGTGA. CDR3 bases: TGTGCCAGCAGCCCTGGGACTACCAATGAGCAGTTCTTC. Protein: CASSPGTTNEQFF. The complete variable domain, with remaining parts taken from reference TRBV7-3 and TRBJ2-1, reads GAGVSQTPSNKVTEKGKYVELRCDPISGHTALYWYRQSLGQGPEFLIYFQGTGAADDSGLPNDRFFAVRPEGSVSTLKIQRTERGDSAVYLCASSPGTTNEQFFGPGTRLTVL.

J is TRBJ2-1 and V is TRBV7-2; 7 bases line up with TRBD2. CDR1 SGHTA and CDR2 FQGNSA come from the germline V gene. The CDR3 length is 14 residues. V lost 6 bases to trimming and J lost 8 bases; unmatched junction nucleotides: 10. CDR3: CASRPLAGVYEQFF. For the CDR3, the DNA is TGTGCCAGCAGACCTCTCGCGGGGGTTTATGAGCAGTTCTTC.

The rearrangement links TRBV7-8 to TRBJ1-1, with D possibly TRBD1 on 6 matching bases. The CDR3 length is 18 residues. V was clipped by 0 bases and J by 1 base, with 18 bases between them. Germline V gives CDR1 SGHVS, CDR2 FQNEAQ. CDR3 sequence reads: CASSLAGQGRGGNTEAFF. CDR3 nucleotide sequence: TGTGCCAGCAGCTTAGCGGGCCAGGGGAGAGGGGGGAACACTGAAGCTTTCTTT.

V usage is TRBV6-4 and J usage is TRBJ2-1, with 9 nucleotides matching TRBD2. Trimming took 3 bases from V and 12 from J; bases not matched to a gene: 6. The CDR3 extends over 13 amino acids. Germline V CDR1 and CDR2: MRHNA, SNTAGT. The CDR3 DNA sequence: TGTGCCAGCAGTGAACGGCTAGCGGGGAGGCAGTTCTTC. This codes for CASSERLAGRQFF.

The V and J genes are TRBV6-6 and TRBJ1-4, with D unresolved. Trimming took off 4 bases at V and 6 bases at J, with 15 bases between the two ends. There are 15 residues in the CDR3. CDR1 is MNHNY, CDR2 SVGAGI, per germline (reference sequence). The CDR3 DNA follows: TGTGCCAGCAGTTCATCACACCCGAGCGATGAAAAACTGTTTTTT. Translated, it gives CASSSSHPSDEKLFF.

The CDR3 spells CATSDPGLDTQYF. The CDR3 DNA follows: TGTGCCACCAGTGATCCAGGGTTGGATACGCAGTATTTT. This rearrangement joins TRBV24-1 to TRBJ2-3; tentatively, D is TRBD1 (5 bases). This CDR3 has 13 amino acids. V lost 3 bases, J lost 6 bases, and 9 bases lay in between. Per germline, CDR1 KGHDR and CDR2 SFDVKD.